The clone carrying this TCR beta chain was counted between two and nine times. Its matching antigen is unknown. One entry per CDR3 protein results from TCRdb running MiXCR on the 5' RACE reads. Among over 700,000 distinct CDR3 sequences, around 20% were seen once, and the ten largest hold over 15%. Per germline, CDR1 SGHRS and CDR2 YFSETQ. V dropped 4 bases and J dropped 4; count of bases not matched to a gene: 6. This CDR3 contains 14 residues. This entry is derived from a study of CD8 T cells in ankylosing spondylitis. Broader study findings: Blood from ankylosing spondylitis patients appeared to carry a characteristic eight-variant TCR beta motif.

Sample: blood, either unsorted or a sorted T cell fraction (not recorded which). The origin of this receptor is a male donor with ankylosing spondylitis. The chain is built from TRBV5-1 and TRBJ2-7; 9 positions match TRBD1. The CDR3 DNA is TGCGCCAGCAGCAGCCGGGACAGGGAGTACGAGCAGTACTTC. Translation gives CASSSRDREYEQYF.